Following are 9 T cell receptor beta chains from one sample sequenced in a study of blood T cell repertoires in COVID-19. TCRdb's copy holds only in-frame clones and misses some; the assay was immunoSEQ multiplex PCR. The data contain fewer than 100,000 clones, 85% of them singletons. The sequencing sample was made of peripheral blood. These receptors came from a man in his fifties with COVID-19, enrolled during active disease.

V is TRBV25-1 and J is TRBJ2-4; tentative D call: TRBD1 (5 bases). Per germline, CDR1 MGHDK and CDR2 SYGVNS. This CDR3 contains 15 residues. Between the trimmed V and J ends, which lost 1 base and 2 bases, there was a span of 9 bases. The CDR3 DNA is TGTGCCAGCAGTGAATCCAGGGATTCCAAAAACATTCAGTACTTC. Protein: CASSESRDSKNIQYF.

This rearrangement joins TRBV7-2 to TRBJ2-7; no definite D call. V lost 0 bases and J 3 bases, leaving 9 bases between the germline ends. CDR1 is SGHTA, CDR2 FQGNSA, per germline. This CDR3 has 14 amino acids. CDR3 DNA: TGTGCCAGCAGCTTAGCGAGTCCGGGCTACGAGCAGTACTTC. It translates to CASSLASPGYEQYF.

The CDR3 loop is CASRRQGRETQYF. In DNA, the CDR3 is TGTGCCAGCAGAAGACAGGGCCGCGAGACCCAGTACTTC. The V call is TRBV28, the J call TRBJ2-5; 7 nucleotides match TRBD1. Germline lookup yields CDR1 MDHEN and CDR2 SYDVKM. V trimming: 6 bases; J trimming: 5 bases; junction bases outside the gene matches: 6. CDR3 length: 13 amino acids. Full variable domain (missing parts from reference TRBV28 and TRBJ2-5): DVKVTQSSRYLVKRTGEKVFLECVQDMDHENMFWYRQDPGLGLRLIYFSYDVKMKEKGDIPEGYSVSREKKERFSLILESASTNQTSMYLCASRRQGRETQYFGPGTRLLVL.

The chain couples TRBV11-2 to TRBJ2-7, with a weak D call TRBD1 (6 bases). The CDR3 length is 17 residues. With 6 bases removed from V and 0 bases from J, the gap between germline ends came to 21 bases. In germline, CDR1 is SGHAT, CDR2 FQNNGV. CDR3: CASRLRTANVDSYEQYF. In nucleotides, the CDR3 is TGTGCCAGCAGACTTCGGACAGCCAATGTCGACTCCTACGAGCAGTACTTC.

This clone counts as medium-sized. The chain has TRBV7-8 and TRBJ2-4, with D possibly matching TRBD2 (6 bases). This CDR3 is 16 amino acids long. Germline assignment: CDR1 SGHVS and CDR2 FQNEAQ. Deletions cut 5 bases from V and 7 bases from J, with 21 bases between. The CDR3 is CASSMGGGDSSNIQYF. Written as DNA, the CDR3 is TGTGCCAGCAGCATGGGGGGTGGGGACTCCTCCAACATTCAGTACTTC.

CDR3: CASTSGGTNVYNEQFF. CDR3 DNA: TGTGCCAGCACCTCGGGAGGGACAAACGTATACAATGAGCAGTTCTTC. The chain is built from TRBV5-4 and TRBJ2-1; 8 bases are a match to TRBD2. The CDR3 is made up of 16 amino acids. The germline V gene encodes CDR1 SGHNT and CDR2 YYREEE (reference sequence). V lost 6 bases and J lost 4; bases outside the gene matches: 12.

V and J are TRBV4-2 and TRBJ2-5; 9 bases align to TRBD2. The germline CDR1 and CDR2 sequences are LGHNA and YNFKEQ. The CDR3 consists of 17 residues. The V and J ends lost 4 bases and 2 bases, in that order; junction bases with no gene match: 11. DNA for the CDR3: TGTGCCAGCAGCCCCCGAGTGGTAGCGGGAGATCAAGAGACCCAGTACTTC. Its protein product is CASSPRVVAGDQETQYF.

V is TRBV10-3 and J is TRBJ2-5; 13 bases map to TRBD2. The CDR3 has 19 amino acids. CDR1 is ENHRY, CDR2 SYGVKD, per germline. V was clipped by 6 bases and J by 5 bases; unmatched bases: 18. The DNA for the CDR3 is TGTGCCATCAGCCCCTCCGGGACTAGCGGGACGCCCGGCCTGGAGACCCAGTACTTC. It yields the protein CAISPSGTSGTPGLETQYF.

Worth noting for this clone: Other DNA sequences in the same sample also yield this CDR3. The chain recombines TRBV2 with TRBJ2-1; 11 positions agree with TRBD2. The CDR3 extends over 14 amino acids. J lost 4 bases, V lost 4 bases, and 0 bases had no gene match. Germline CDR1 SNHLY, CDR2 FYNNEI. The CDR3 bases are TGTGCCAGCAGTGGACTAGCGGGGTACAATGAGCAGTTCTTC. Its protein is CASSGLAGYNEQFF.